Below are 5 T cell receptor beta chains sequenced from a single sample in a study of blood T cell repertoires in COVID-19. The assay was immunoSEQ multiplex PCR, and TCRdb's table has in-frame clones only and misses some. Counted here are approximately 240,000 clones, approximately 79% occurring once; the ten biggest clones make up approximately 4%. Sequenced sample: peripheral blood. These receptors came from a woman in her thirties or forties with active or convalescent COVID-19.

This clone is classed as medium-sized (0.01 to 0.1%). Compared with germline, one end of the junction differs, possibly owing to a read error. The V and J genes are TRBV7-7 and TRBJ2-1; TRBD2 agrees at 11 bases. From germline, CDR1 is SSHAT and CDR2 FNYEAQ (reference sequence). This CDR3 has 17 amino acids. CDR3 loop: CASSPGRGSGGANEQFF. The CDR3 bases are TGTGCTAGCAGCCCCGGTCGAGGTAGCGGGGGGGCGAATGAGCAGTTCTTC.

This chain links TRBV29-1 with TRBJ1-2; 12 bases are shared with TRBD1. With V trimmed by 3 bases and J by 7 bases, 3 bases remained unmatched. The CDR3 is 13 residues long. Germline assignment: CDR1 SQVTM and CDR2 ANQGSEA. The CDR3 reads CSVEGQGAGGYTF. The CDR3 DNA is TGCAGCGTTGAGGGACAGGGGGCTGGTGGCTACACCTTC.

This chain links TRBV19 with TRBJ2-3; possible D gene TRBD2, 6 bases. Germline V CDR1 and CDR2: LNHDA, SQIVND (reference sequence). CDR3 size: 15 residues. Trimming stripped 1 base from V and 4 bases from J, with 12 bases between. DNA of the CDR3: TGTGCCAGTAGTATAGCCCCACAGCGGGCAGATACGCAGTATTTT. Translation: CASSIAPQRADTQYF. The full variable domain, completed using reference TRBV19 and TRBJ2-3, is DGGITQSPKYLFRKEGQNVTLSCEQNLNHDAMYWYRQDPGQGLRLIYYSQIVNDFQKGDIAEGYSVSREKKESFPLTVTSAQKNPTAFYLCASSIAPQRADTQYFGPGTRLTVL.

The V gene is TRBV9, the J gene TRBJ2-1, with 11 bases aligning to TRBD2. V trimming: 0 bases; J trimming: 1 base; junction bases outside the gene matches: 6. CDR3 length: 18 residues. The germline V gene encodes CDR1 SGDLS and CDR2 YYNGEE. The CDR3 protein is CASSVGLAGTPSYNEQFF. CDR3 in DNA: TGTGCCAGCAGCGTAGGACTAGCGGGGACCCCGTCCTACAATGAGCAGTTCTTC.

The V call is TRBV5-1, the J call TRBJ1-2, with 9 bases lining up with TRBD1. The V gene's germline CDR1 is SGHRS and CDR2 YFSETQ. The CDR3 has 14 residues. J gave up 7 bases and V 1 base, and 5 bases lay outside the gene matches. CDR3 in DNA: TGCGCCAGCAGCTTGATGGGGACAGGGCTTGGCTACACCTTC. Translating it yields CASSLMGTGLGYTF.